This TCR beta chain was found in a study of human T cells and chemical hapten exposure (dated by TCRdb to about 2021). Background on the whole study: For sensitization, 2% DPC in acetone was applied to an approximately 2 cm by approximately 2 cm area of upper inner arm skin. Weekly therapeutic DPC doses were additionally applied to the scalp of patients throughout the approximately 25-week study period. Patch testing was performed on the upper back with Finn chambers containing 0.01% DPC, and the patch tests were scored after 6 days according to International Contact Dermatitis Research Group standards. Most of the patients in the cohort were female, and the cohort covered alopecia areata with under or over 50% scalp involvement, alopecia totalis and alopecia universalis. Libraries were combined into a pool for sequencing, and differences in TCR yield between samples came mainly from small differences in library volumes within the pool. This study followed changes in the peripheral blood TCR repertoire in vivo during primary and secondary sensitization of alopecia patients to the hapten diphenylcyclopropenone (DPC). Blood samples were taken from patients before sensitization (week 0) and then at 2, 6 and about 24 weeks after DPC sensitization. About 28 alopecia patients gave blood for TCR sequencing at one to four time points (pre-sensitization, 2, 6 and 24 weeks).

This clonotype showed up just a few times. Its binding antigen is unknown. There are no base qualities to consult, and no much larger clone falls within one base. Library construction relied on RACE. The sample was run on a NextSeq 500. During library preparation, unique molecular identifiers were attached to individual cDNA molecules so that TCRs could be counted in a quantitative, reproducible way. Both TCR alpha and TCR beta chains were sequenced from each blood RNA sample. The original methods were these. A median of approximately 96,000 TCRs per sample was observed, with a range of roughly 23,224 to 700,000. V, J and CDR3 annotation of the TCR reads was performed with the Decombinator software suite. Every sample was subsampled to the same number of TCRs (28,000) for the PS versus PT1 abundance plots. Expanded TCRs were defined as absent before sensitization and observed at least eight times at the 2-week time point. The raw public reads went through TCRdb reprocessing: fastp at Q25, MiXCR clone calling, in-frame beta chains kept. For every CDR3 protein sequence, its rows merge into one entry that carries the most common genes and DNA. The V and J calls reflect TCRdb's pipeline rather than the authors' work. This sample comprises 150,000 to 200,000 distinct CDR3 sequences, roughly 15% of them detected only once. The top ten clonotypes cover about 1.7% of the sample.

V is cut by 4 bases and J by 4 bases, and the space between the germline ends is 14 bases. There are 14 amino acids in the CDR3, from cysteine to phenylalanine inclusive. Just the 42-base CDR3 DNA is kept, in frame starting at base 1. CDR1 and CDR2 are read off the germline V gene as SGDLS and YYNGEE. The label giving this sample's time point can be read as: patch test 1, 2 weeks after DPC sensitization. The treatment or condition label here, explained by the study, means: therapeutic diphenylcyclopropenone sensitization with weekly scalp DPC. Blood at each patch-test visit was drawn before the patch test was applied. Patients were considered eligible if aged 18 to 70, diagnosed with alopecia and deemed suitable for DPC therapy, and patients were excluded if pregnant. Total RNA was isolated from unfractionated whole blood collected in Tempus Blood RNA tubes. Results the study describes overall, beyond this receptor: Because every patient had alopecia, a presumed autoimmune disease, the patients' immune response might differ from that of healthy individuals. Repeated subsampling changed both the strength of the expansion versus patch-test correlation and the threshold at which that correlation became significant. DPC sensitization did not change how many TCRs were above 1 in 1000 frequency, and no evidence was found of alterations in global repertoire structure. Expanded TCRs formed significantly more large CDR3 similarity clusters than pre-sensitization or healthy control sets, consistent with antigen-driven responses. Patch test score was positively correlated with the number of PT1 expanded TCRs, with significance at thresholds 8, 16 and 32 but not at 4.

The V gene is TRBV9 and the J gene is TRBJ1-1, and the D gene may be TRBD1, 5 bases matching. This receptor was obtained from a woman between 25 and 40 years old with alopecia areata. Some clones in this sample may be carry-over from other donors' samples. Material: whole blood, obtained in connection with sensitization to the hapten diphenylcyclopropenone (DPC). For the CDR3, the sequence is CASSILGAGTEAFF. The nucleotides are TGTGCCAGCAGCATACTAGGGGCGGGCACTGAAGCTTTCTTT.